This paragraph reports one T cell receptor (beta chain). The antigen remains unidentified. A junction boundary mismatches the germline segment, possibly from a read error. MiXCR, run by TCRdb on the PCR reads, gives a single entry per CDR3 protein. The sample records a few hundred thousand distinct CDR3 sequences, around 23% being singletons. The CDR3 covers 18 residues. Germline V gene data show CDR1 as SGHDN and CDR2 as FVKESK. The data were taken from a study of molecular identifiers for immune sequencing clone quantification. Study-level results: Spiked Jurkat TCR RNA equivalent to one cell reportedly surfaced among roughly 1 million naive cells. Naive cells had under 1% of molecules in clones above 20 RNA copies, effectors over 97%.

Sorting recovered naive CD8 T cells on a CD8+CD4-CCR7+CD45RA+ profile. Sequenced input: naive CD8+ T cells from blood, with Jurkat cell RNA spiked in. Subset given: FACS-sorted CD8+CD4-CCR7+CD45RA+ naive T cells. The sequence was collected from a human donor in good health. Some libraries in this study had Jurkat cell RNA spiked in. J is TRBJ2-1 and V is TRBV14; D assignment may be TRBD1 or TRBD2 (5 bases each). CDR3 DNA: TGTGCCAGCAGCCAAGAACGAGGTCGGGACGGAAGGTACAATGAGCAGATCTTC. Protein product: CASSQERGRDGRYNEQIF.